This TCR beta chain was obtained from a study of T cells after somatic rescue of genetic block (dated by TCRdb to 2020 to 2021). Describing the broader study: What the study looked at was long-term robustness, specifically in a T-cell system that came about through somatic rescue of a genetic block in T-cell development.

According to the germline V gene (reference sequence), CDR1 reads MNHNY and CDR2 reads SVGAGI. Measured from the cysteine to the phenylalanine, the CDR3 is 16 residues long. Only the CDR3 portion is preserved as DNA: 48 bases, with reading frame beginning at the first base. At the junction V is shortened by 8 bases and J by 3 bases, with 20 bases in between. Worth noting for this clone: This clone's antigen is unknown. Per-base quality was not reported, and no clone a single base away is much larger than it.

Libraries were constructed by the immunoSEQ multiplex PCR assay. TCRdb took this table from immuneACCESS and kept in-frame rearrangements with V and J called. Such tables lack part of the clones; where checked against another copy, unresolved V genes explain under half of the gap, and the rest is unexplained. The sample table contains 110,000 or so clones; only one count was recorded for 75% to 95% of them. Less than 1.5% of the sample comes from the top ten. Sequenced sample: peripheral blood mononuclear cells (PBMCs). The V and J segments used are TRBV6-6 and TRBJ1-5; the D gene is perhaps TRBD1, from 5 matching bases. The receptor was isolated from a woman between 18 and 29 years old. The CDR3 region reads CASLGQTGPANQPQHF. The nucleotide sequence is given as TGTGCCAGCCTAGGGCAAACGGGACCCGCCAATCAGCCCCAGCATTTT.